Listed here is a single T cell receptor beta chain. A junction boundary mismatches the germline segment, possibly from a read error. These data come from a study of neurological immune-mediated disorders. TCRdb ran MiXCR on the 5' RACE reads and lists one entry per CDR3 protein. The sample has about 48,000 distinct CDR3 sequences, around 25% seen once. CDR3 size: 15 residues. Germline CDR1 DFQATT, CDR2 SNEGSKA (reference sequence). Volunteers attending a blood bank in Maryland, USA, served as healthy controls. PBMCs numbering 2 million and stored at -80 C yielded the unsorted libraries. Sequenced: PBMCs. The genes are TRBV20-1 and TRBJ2-1; TRBD2 agrees at 7 bases. The source is a woman between 70 and 85 years old in good health. This CDR3 reads CSARDSSGEWNEEFF. In nucleotides, the CDR3 is TGCAGTGCTAGGGATTCTAGCGGCGAATGGAATGAGGAGTTCTTC.